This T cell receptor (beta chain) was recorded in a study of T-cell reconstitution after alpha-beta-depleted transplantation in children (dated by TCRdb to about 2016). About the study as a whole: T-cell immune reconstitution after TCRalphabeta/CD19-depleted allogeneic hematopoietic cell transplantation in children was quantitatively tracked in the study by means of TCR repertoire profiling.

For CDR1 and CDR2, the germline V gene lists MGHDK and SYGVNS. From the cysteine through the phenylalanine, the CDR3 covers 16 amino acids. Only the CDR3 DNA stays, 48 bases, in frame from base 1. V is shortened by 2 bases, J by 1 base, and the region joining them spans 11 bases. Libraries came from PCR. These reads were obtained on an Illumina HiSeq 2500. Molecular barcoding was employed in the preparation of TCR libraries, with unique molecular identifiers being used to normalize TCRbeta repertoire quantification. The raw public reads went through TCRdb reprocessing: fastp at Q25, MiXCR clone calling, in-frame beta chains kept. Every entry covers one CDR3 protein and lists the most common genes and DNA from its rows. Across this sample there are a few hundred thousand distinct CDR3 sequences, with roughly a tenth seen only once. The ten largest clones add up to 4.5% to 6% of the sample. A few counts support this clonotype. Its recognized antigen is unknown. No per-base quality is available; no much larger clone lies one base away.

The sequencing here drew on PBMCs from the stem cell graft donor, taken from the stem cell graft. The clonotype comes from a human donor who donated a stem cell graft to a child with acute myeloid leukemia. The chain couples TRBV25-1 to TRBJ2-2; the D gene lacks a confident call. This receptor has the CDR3 CASSEVRSGNTGELFF. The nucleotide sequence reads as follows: TGTGCCAGCAGTGAAGTTCGGTCAGGGAACACCGGGGAGCTGTTTTTT.